This entry lists 20 T cell receptor beta chains sequenced from one sample in a study of CD8 T cells in Susac syndrome. Random hexamers primed reverse transcription of about 0.5 to 1 ug RNA. TCRdb recomputed calls from the immunoSEQ multiplex PCR reads with MiXCR, one row per CDR3 protein. The sample records 330,000 or so distinct CDR3 sequences, approximately 85% being singletons. Material for sequencing was CD8+ T cells from PBMCs. These receptors originate from a human donor with multiple sclerosis.

This chain joins TRBV30 and TRBJ2-7; 9 bases are shared with TRBD2. V shed 8 bases and J 0 bases; nucleotides not matched to a gene: 5. The CDR3 is 13 amino acids. Looked up from germline, CDR1 is GTSNPN and CDR2 is SVGIG (reference sequence). CDR3 DNA: TGTGCCGTAACTAGCGGGTTCTCCTACGAGCAGTACTTC. Residues: CAVTSGFSYEQYF.

This chain uses TRBV2 with TRBJ1-5; D is perhaps TRBD1 (6 bases). Germline V gene lookup returns CDR1 SNHLY and CDR2 FYNNEI. The germline V and J ends were trimmed by 2 bases and 5 bases, with 13 bases remaining between them. The CDR3 is 15 amino acids. CDR3 nucleotide sequence: TGTGCCAGCAGTGAACTGGGGGGGCGCGATCAGCCCCAGCATTTT. Protein: CASSELGGRDQPQHF.

The chain joins TRBV19 to TRBJ1-4, with no clear D. Trimming took off 3 bases at V and 6 bases at J, with 5 bases between the two ends. CDR3 length: 12 amino acids. From germline, CDR1 is LNHDA and CDR2 SQIVND (reference sequence). CDR3 DNA sequence: TGTGCCAGTAGTATCTGGCATGAAAAACTGTTTTTT. Residues: CASSIWHEKLFF. Based on the CDR3 plus reference TRBV19 and TRBJ1-4, the full variable domain is DGGITQSPKYLFRKEGQNVTLSCEQNLNHDAMYWYRQDPGQGLRLIYYSQIVNDFQKGDIAEGYSVSREKKESFPLTVTSAQKNPTAFYLCASSIWHEKLFFGSGTQLSVL.

The chain combines TRBV29-1 with TRBJ2-1, with D hard to call. Trimming removed 4 bases from V and 0 bases from J, with 19 bases in between. Germline V gene lookup returns CDR1 SQVTM and CDR2 ANQGSEA. This CDR3 is built from 17 residues. The CDR3 region has the DNA TGCAGCGTTGTATCGTCTAACATAGGAGACTCCTACAATGAGCAGTTCTTC. Translated, it gives CSVVSSNIGDSYNEQFF.

V is TRBV14 and J is TRBJ1-2, with TRBD1 identical over 12 bases. The length of the CDR3 is 17 residues. CDR1 and CDR2 from the germline V gene are SGHDN and FVKESK. The V and J ends lost 6 bases and 8 bases, in that order; junction bases with no gene match: 16. The CDR3 DNA sequence: TGTGCCAGCAGACCGGGACAGGGGGCGGGGAGTAGATTCGGCTACACCTTC. It specifies CASRPGQGAGSRFGYTF.

The chain combines TRBV4-1 with TRBJ2-3; D is ambiguous. The V gene's germline CDR1 is MGHRA and CDR2 YSYEKL. Between the trimmed V and J ends, which lost 1 base and 2 bases, there was a span of 7 bases. The CDR3 totals 14 residues. The CDR3 is CASSQGIFTDTQYF. The DNA for the CDR3 is TGCGCCAGCAGCCAAGGGATTTTCACAGATACGCAGTATTTT.

As DNA, the CDR3 is TGTGCCAGCAGCCCATGGACAGGGGGCGACTATGGCTACACCTTC. Translation: CASSPWTGGDYGYTF. The rearrangement joins TRBV7-9 to TRBJ1-2; 11 bases map to TRBD1. The CDR3 has 15 residues. J was trimmed by 3 bases and V by 5 bases; bases with no gene match: 5. Per germline, CDR1 SEHNR and CDR2 FQNEAQ (reference sequence).

The rearrangement links TRBV6-5 to TRBJ2-1; D may be TRBD2 (6 bases). The CDR3 covers 14 residues. The V gene's germline CDR1 is MNHEY and CDR2 SVGAGI. V gave up 10 bases and J gave up 3 bases, with 16 bases separating them. For the CDR3, the DNA is TGTGCCACTCACCGGGGGAGCTACTACAATGAGCAGTTCTTC. Its translation is CATHRGSYYNEQFF.

This chain links TRBV6-5 with TRBJ1-2; the D gene is possibly TRBD1 (5 bases). Germline loops: CDR1 MNHEY, CDR2 SVGAGI. CDR3 size: 14 residues. Trimming stripped 0 bases from V and 8 bases from J, with 13 bases between. The CDR3 region is CASSYSRDGEGYTF. For the CDR3, the DNA is TGTGCCAGCAGTTACTCAAGGGACGGCGAAGGCTACACCTTC.

The chain couples TRBV3-1 to TRBJ2-1; 9 positions match TRBD1. This CDR3 has 15 amino acids. Losses at the gene ends were 1 base for V and 6 bases for J; bases not matched to a gene: 4. Germline loops: CDR1 LGHDT, CDR2 YNNKEL (reference sequence). The chain's CDR3 is CASSQALTGGNEQFF. The CDR3 region has the DNA TGTGCCAGCAGCCAAGCCCTGACAGGGGGCAATGAGCAGTTCTTC.

This clonotype was counted a single time. The genes are TRBV6-1 and TRBJ2-5; perhaps D is TRBD1 or TRBD2 (5 bases each). V lost 1 base and J 1 base, leaving 10 bases between the germline ends. The CDR3 extends over 15 amino acids. Germline V lookup: CDR1 MNHNS, CDR2 SASEGT. The chain's CDR3 is CASSEVTGTQETQYF. The CDR3 DNA sequence: TGTGCCAGCAGTGAAGTGACCGGGACCCAAGAGACCCAGTACTTC.

This chain connects TRBV19 to TRBJ1-1; tentative D call: TRBD1 (5 bases). Germline V gene data show CDR1 as LNHDA and CDR2 as SQIVND (reference sequence). The CDR3 spans 11 residues. Trimming shortened V by 6 bases and J by 9 bases, and 11 bases separated the two germline ends. The CDR3 protein is CASRWDGKAFF. Written as DNA, the CDR3 is TGTGCCAGTAGGTGGGACGGAAAAGCTTTCTTT.

The chain has TRBV7-3 and TRBJ2-2; 9 bases are shared with TRBD1. This CDR3 spans 15 amino acids. J gave up 4 bases and V 2 bases, and 2 bases lay outside the gene matches. Germline CDR1 and CDR2: SGHTA and FQGTGA. Written as DNA, the CDR3 is TGTGCCAGCAGCTTACACAGGGGGCCCACCGGGGAGCTGTTTTTT. It translates to CASSLHRGPTGELFF.

This clonotype was detected only a few times. The rearrangement joins TRBV6-1 to TRBJ2-1; D gene ambiguous. V lost 7 bases to trimming and J lost 4 bases, with 8 bases between them. Per the germline V gene, CDR1 is MNHNS and CDR2 is SASEGT. The CDR3 totals 12 residues. The CDR3, as DNA: TGTGCCAGCACCGGACCTTACAATGAGCAGTTCTTC. Translated, it gives CASTGPYNEQFF.

The genes are TRBV9 and TRBJ1-1, with a weak D call TRBD1 (5 bases). Germline CDR1 reads SGDLS; CDR2 reads YYNGEE. The CDR3 has 17 residues. V was cut by 0 bases and J by 3 bases, with 18 bases left in between. Here the CDR3 DNA reads TGTGCCAGCAGCGTAGATGGTCCGTGGGGCTTTGACACTGAAGCTTTCTTT. Amino acids: CASSVDGPWGFDTEAFF.

This chain links TRBV28 with TRBJ2-7, with a possible D match to TRBD1 (6 bases). Per the germline V gene, CDR1 is MDHEN and CDR2 is SYDVKM. V was pared by 3 bases and J by 2 bases, with 11 bases between. This CDR3 has 14 residues. As DNA, the CDR3 is TGTGCCAGCAGTTTCGGACAGCGAACCTACGAGCAGTACTTC. It is translated as CASSFGQRTYEQYF.

V and J are TRBV11-2 and TRBJ2-3; D remains unclear. This CDR3 spans 17 amino acids. The germline V and J ends were trimmed by 5 bases and 0 bases, with 18 bases remaining between them. CDR1 and CDR2 from the germline V gene are SGHAT and FQNNGV. The CDR3 DNA follows: TGTGCCAGCAGCGCCCCAAGTGGCTGGGTTAGCACAGATACGCAGTATTTT. Amino acid sequence: CASSAPSGWVSTDTQYF. Using reference TRBV11-2 and TRBJ2-3 for the parts outside the CDR3, the full variable domain is EAGVAQSPRYKIIEKRQSVAFWCNPISGHATLYWYQQILGQGPKLLIQFQNNGVVDDSQLPKDRFSAERLKGVDSTLKIQPAKLEDSAVYLCASSAPSGWVSTDTQYFGPGTRLTVL.

The chain combines TRBV7-9 with TRBJ2-3; D call uncertain. CDR3 length equals 14 residues. Germline V gene lookup returns CDR1 SEHNR and CDR2 FQNEAQ (reference sequence). Between the trimmed V and J ends, which lost 4 bases and 4 bases, there was a span of 12 bases. The CDR3 loop is CASSSWRTADTQYF. CDR3 sequence (DNA): TGTGCCAGCAGCTCGTGGCGTACGGCAGATACGCAGTATTTT.

The gene calls are TRBV6-5 and TRBJ2-7; no firm D call. The ends were cut back, 6 bases at V and 1 base at J, with 16 bases in the middle. The CDR3 loop spans 15 amino acids. The germline CDR1 and CDR2 sequences are MNHEY and SVGAGI. This CDR3 reads CASRAKVIVSYEQYF. As DNA, the CDR3 is TGTGCCAGCAGGGCCAAGGTGATAGTATCCTACGAGCAGTACTTC.

J is TRBJ2-7 and V is TRBV28; TRBD1 agrees at 7 bases. V dropped 3 bases and J dropped 3; count of bases not matched to a gene: 14. Per the germline V gene, CDR1 is MDHEN and CDR2 is SYDVKM. The CDR3 totals 17 residues. CDR3 coding DNA: TGTGCCAGCAGTTTGTCGGACAGGTACGGCGTGAACTACGAGCAGTACTTC. This gives the protein CASSLSDRYGVNYEQYF.